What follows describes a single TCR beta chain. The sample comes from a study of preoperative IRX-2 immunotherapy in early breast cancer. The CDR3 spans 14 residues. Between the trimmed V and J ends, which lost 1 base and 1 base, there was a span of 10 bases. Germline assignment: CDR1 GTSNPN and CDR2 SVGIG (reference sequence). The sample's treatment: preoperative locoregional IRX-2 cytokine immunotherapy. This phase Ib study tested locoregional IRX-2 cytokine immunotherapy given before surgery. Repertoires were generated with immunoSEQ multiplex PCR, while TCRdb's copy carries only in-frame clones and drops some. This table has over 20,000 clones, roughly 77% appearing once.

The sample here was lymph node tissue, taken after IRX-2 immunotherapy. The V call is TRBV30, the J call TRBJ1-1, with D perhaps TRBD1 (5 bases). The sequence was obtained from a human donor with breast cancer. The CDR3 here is CAWSGGVTNTEAFF. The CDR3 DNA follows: TGTGCCTGGAGTGGAGGGGTTACGAACACTGAAGCTTTCTTT.